One and the same sample provided the 10 T cell receptor beta chains below, sequenced in a study of T cells in Graves' hyperthyroidism and ophthalmopathy. The TCR beta CDR3 regions underwent amplification using RNA transcripts as the source. Using the HTBI primer set, a first-round RT-PCR was run on the TCR CDR3. TCRdb passed the multiplex PCR reads through MiXCR, listing each CDR3 protein once. Of approximately 380,000 distinct CDR3 sequences detected, 18% appear once; the ten largest clones hold roughly two fifths. Sample: blood. These receptors came from a man younger than 35 with Graves' ophthalmopathy.

This clonotype was seen many times. The chain has TRBV20-1 and TRBJ2-5, with TRBD2 matching 8 bases. The J segment lost 4 bases and the V segment lost 0 bases, leaving 10 bases of the junction unmatched. The CDR3 runs 16 residues. Germline V gives CDR1 DFQATT, CDR2 SNEGSKA (reference sequence). CDR3 nucleotide sequence: TGCAGTGCTAGAGATAGGGACGGGGGGGCACGAGAGACCCAGTACTTC. Its translation is CSARDRDGGARETQYF.

This chain links TRBV6-4 with TRBJ2-7; tentatively, D is TRBD1 (6 bases). The V gene lost 2 bases and the J gene lost 5 bases, with 13 bases spanning the gap. This CDR3 has 14 residues. Per the germline V gene, CDR1 is MRHNA and CDR2 is SNTAGT. The CDR3, as DNA: TGTGCCAGCAGTGACCAGGCAGGGGCGCACGAGCAGTACTTC. Protein product: CASSDQAGAHEQYF.

This clonotype turned up a few times. The chain uses TRBV7-9 and TRBJ1-6, with TRBD1 as a possible D gene (5 bases). This CDR3 spans 16 amino acids. V lost 5 bases to trimming and J lost 7 bases, with 18 bases between them. Germline V lookup: CDR1 SEHNR, CDR2 FQNEAQ (reference sequence). The CDR3 DNA follows: TGTGCCAGCAGCGCCGGGGCGGGGGTTATCAATTCACCCCTCCACTTT. Translating it yields CASSAGAGVINSPLHF.

This clonotype was detected many times. This chain uses TRBV6-1 with TRBJ2-7; 7 nucleotides line up with TRBD1. CDR1 and CDR2 from the germline V gene are MNHNS and SASEGT. This CDR3 contains 17 residues. After removal of 5 bases from V and 3 bases from J, the junction contained 16 bases not matched to a gene. The CDR3 nucleotides are TGTGCCAGCAGTAACCCCTCCACCGGGACAGTAGGCTACGAGCAGTACTTC. This encodes CASSNPSTGTVGYEQYF.

Ten or more counts support this clonotype. The gene calls are TRBV7-9 and TRBJ1-1; D is uncertain. This CDR3 has 13 residues. Germline V gene sequence: CDR1 SEHNR, CDR2 FQNEAQ (reference sequence). V was pared by 3 bases and J by 1 base, with 6 bases between. CDR3 nucleotides: TGTGCCAGCAGCTTTGAATCGAACACTGAAGCTTTCTTT. Encoded protein: CASSFESNTEAFF.

The CDR3 spells CASSGQTGPSYEQYF. CDR3 bases: TGTGCCAGCAGCGGCCAGACAGGTCCCTCCTACGAGCAGTACTTC. The rearrangement joins TRBV7-8 to TRBJ2-7, with a possible D match to TRBD1 (6 bases). CDR1 is SGHVS and CDR2 is FQNEAQ in the germline V gene. The V end lost 5 bases, the J end lost 0 bases, and 14 bases lay between the germline ends. The CDR3 is made up of 15 amino acids.

This clonotype was detected a few times. This chain uses TRBV16 with TRBJ1-1; 7 positions match TRBD1. This CDR3 region has 13 residues. CDR1 KGHSY and CDR2 FQNENV come from the germline V gene. Trimming took 3 bases from V and 14 from J; bases not matched to a gene: 12. CDR3 DNA: TGTGCCAGCAGCCATTGGGACAGCTCCTCGGCCTTCTTT. It encodes CASSHWDSSSAFF. Complete variable domain (other parts from reference TRBV16 and TRBJ1-1): GEEVAQTPKHLVRGEGQKAKLYCAPIKGHSYVFWYQQVLKNEFKFLISFQNENVFDETGMPKERFSAKCLPNSPCSLEIQATKLEDSAVYFCASSHWDSSSAFFGQGTRLTVV.

There are a few counts of this clonotype. This chain's CDR3 is CASSDLASGALNTGELFF. The CDR3 DNA reads as TGTGCCAGCAGTGATCTGGCTAGCGGGGCCCTTAACACCGGGGAGCTGTTTTTT. The chain recombines TRBV25-1 with TRBJ2-2; 9 bases fit TRBD2. Germline V gene data show CDR1 as MGHDK and CDR2 as SYGVNS. V gave up 3 bases and J gave up 2 bases; unmatched junction bases: 10. This CDR3 comprises 18 residues.

This clonotype was picked up many times. The chain employs TRBV7-9 and TRBJ2-2; either TRBD1 or TRBD2 may fit D (5 bases each). Trimming removed 7 bases from V and 3 bases from J, with 12 bases in between. The CDR3 is 14 residues long. Per the germline V gene, CDR1 is SEHNR and CDR2 is FQNEAQ (reference sequence). Written as DNA, the CDR3 is TGTGCCAGCAAGGGGACCAGGGACACCGGGGAGCTGTTTTTT. It specifies CASKGTRDTGELFF.

In its sample, this clonotype was seen many times. The CDR3 region is CASRHSVPTHRDRPPDTQYF. The CDR3, as DNA: TGTGCCAGCAGGCACAGCGTCCCAACTCACCGGGACAGGCCCCCAGATACGCAGTATTTT. The J gene is TRBJ2-3, the V gene TRBV7-9, with 8 nucleotides matching TRBD1. This CDR3 is built from 20 residues. V shed 6 bases and J 4 bases; nucleotides not matched to a gene: 24. In germline, CDR1 is SEHNR, CDR2 FQNEAQ (reference sequence).